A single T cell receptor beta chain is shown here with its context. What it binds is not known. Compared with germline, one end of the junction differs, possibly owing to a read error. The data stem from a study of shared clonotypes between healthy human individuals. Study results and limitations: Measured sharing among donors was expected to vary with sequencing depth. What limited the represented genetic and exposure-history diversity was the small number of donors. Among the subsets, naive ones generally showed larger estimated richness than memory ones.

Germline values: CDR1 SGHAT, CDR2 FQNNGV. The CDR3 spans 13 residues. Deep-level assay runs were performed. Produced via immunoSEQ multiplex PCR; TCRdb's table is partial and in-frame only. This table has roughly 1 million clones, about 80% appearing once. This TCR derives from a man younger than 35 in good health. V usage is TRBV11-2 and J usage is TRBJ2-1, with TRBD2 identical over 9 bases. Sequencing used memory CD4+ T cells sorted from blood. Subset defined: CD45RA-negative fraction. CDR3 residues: CASSPGTSRERFF. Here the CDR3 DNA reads TGTGCCAGCAGCCCGGGGACTAGCCGGGAGCGGTTCTTC.